This is a list of T cell receptor beta chains from one sample in a study of T cells in Graves' hyperthyroidism and ophthalmopathy. Each CDR3 protein gets one entry after TCRdb re-called the multiplex PCR reads with MiXCR. The sample has around 400,000 distinct CDR3 sequences, roughly 25% seen once. Sequenced input: blood. These receptors were taken from a man between 50 and 59 years old with Graves' hyperthyroidism. CDR3s include the opening cysteine and the closing phenylalanine or tryptophan. Each record gives: clone size, J gene, D gene, V gene, CDR3 protein, CDR3 DNA. The D gene is left open where the match is weak. A clone size is listed for some rows: how often the clone was seen (once, few, many), or a class if it is expanded.

>NA|TRBJ1-2|NA|TRBV12-3/TRBV12-4
CASTESGGHKYGYTF
TGTGCCAGCACCGAAAGTGGAGGGCACAAGTATGGCTACACCTTC
>NA|TRBJ2-7|NA|TRBV7-2
CASSPVLLLEQYF
TGTGCCAGCAGCCCCGTCTTGTTACTCGAGCAGTACTTC
>many|TRBJ1-1|NA|TRBV6-1
CASHGQANTEAFF
TGTGCCAGCCACGGACAAGCGAACACTGAAGCTTTCTTT
>few|TRBJ1-1|NA|TRBV7-3
CASSPQGTGNTEAFF
TGTGCCAGCAGCCCGCAAGGGACGGGGAACACTGAAGCTTTCTTT
>few|TRBJ2-7|NA|TRBV10-1
CASSHQDKPYEQYF
TGCGCCAGCAGTCACCAGGACAAGCCCTACGAGCAGTACTTC
>many|TRBJ2-1|TRBD2|TRBV5-1
CASSAGLVSYNEQFF
TGCGCCAGCAGCGCAGGACTAGTCTCCTACAATGAGCAGTTCTTC
>NA|TRBJ2-5|NA|TRBV20-1
CSARVRGGASEEETQYF
TGCAGTGCTAGAGTCCGTGGAGGGGCTAGCGAAGAAGAGACCCAGTACTTC
>NA|TRBJ2-5|NA|TRBV6-9
CASSWTDAETQYF
TGTGCCAGCAGTTGGACGGACGCAGAGACCCAGTACTTC
>few|TRBJ2-1|TRBD2|TRBV6-1
CASSEASGRVYEQFF
TGTGCCAGCAGTGAGGCTAGCGGGAGGGTCTATGAGCAGTTCTTC
>NA|TRBJ2-3|NA|TRBV5-1
CASSLAGLRYTDTQYF
TGCGCCAGCAGCTTGGCGGGCCTTCGATACACAGATACGCAGTATTTT
>NA|TRBJ2-7|NA|TRBV5-1
CASSLGASTTGTNEQYF
TGCGCCAGCAGCTTGGGGGCTTCGACGACGGGTACTAACGAGCAGTACTTC
>many|TRBJ2-7|NA|TRBV2
CASREGQGNEQYF
TGTGCCAGTAGGGAGGGCCAGGGGAACGAGCAGTACTTC
>NA|TRBJ2-5|TRBD1|TRBV28
CASSTGTAFQYF
TGTGCCAGCAGTACCGGGACAGCCTTCCAGTACTTC